This section outlines one TCR beta chain sequence together with its context. Antigen specificity is unknown. In the same sample, other DNA sequences code for this CDR3. The germline CDR1 and CDR2 sequences are SGHRS and YFSETQ. Trimming cost V 0 bases and J 2 bases, with 5 bases left between them. This CDR3 is built from 13 residues. Measured with immunoSEQ multiplex PCR; TCRdb has only the in-frame clones, and not every one. The top ten clones hold 1.6% of a sample with around 70,000 clones, 85% to 90% of them seen once. CD4+ T cells from unexposed donors were obtained before the COVID-19 pandemic (2011-2018). The data derive from a study of CD4 T cells in relation to SARS-CoV-2 and coronaviruses. Overall study findings and caveats: Monoreactive clones expanded significantly more to SARS-CoV-2 than crossreactive clones did. No crossreactivity against non-spike viral proteins was tested here.

The chain is built from TRBV5-1 and TRBJ2-5; D gene ambiguous. The sample taken for sequencing was memory CD4+ T cells from PBMCs. The TCR originated in a human donor in good health. As DNA, the CDR3 is TGCGCCAGCAGCTTGGGTCAGCAAGAGACCCAGTACTTC. It specifies CASSLGQQETQYF.